This TCR beta chain was observed in a study of cytomegalovirus exposure and HLA in healthy donors. Regarding the study as a whole: There were under 200 TCR beta chains listed as cytomegalovirus-associated. Per a later analysis, roughly 17,000 TCR beta sequences showed association with HLA alleles at 0.05 false discovery rate. Researchers had no immune exposure information except CMV serostatus available.

CDR1 and CDR2 (germline): SGHDT, YYEEEE. Trimming stripped 7 bases from V and 5 bases from J, with 18 bases between. This CDR3 has 14 residues. With regard to this clone: The target antigen is unknown.

PCR involved 60 Vbeta and 13 Jbeta primers. Profiled with immunoSEQ multiplex PCR; TCRdb holds only in-frame clones, not every one. The data contain around 150,000 clones, approximately 79% of them singletons. Sequencing was done on a sample of PBMCs. The rearrangement joins TRBV5-6 to TRBJ2-5; a possible D gene is TRBD1 (5 bases). The TCR comes from a man aged 35-49 years in good health and CMV-seronegative. Here the CDR3 reads CASGRIDSSETQYF. The CDR3 coding sequence is TGTGCCAGCGGCCGAATCGACAGTAGCGAGACCCAGTACTTC.